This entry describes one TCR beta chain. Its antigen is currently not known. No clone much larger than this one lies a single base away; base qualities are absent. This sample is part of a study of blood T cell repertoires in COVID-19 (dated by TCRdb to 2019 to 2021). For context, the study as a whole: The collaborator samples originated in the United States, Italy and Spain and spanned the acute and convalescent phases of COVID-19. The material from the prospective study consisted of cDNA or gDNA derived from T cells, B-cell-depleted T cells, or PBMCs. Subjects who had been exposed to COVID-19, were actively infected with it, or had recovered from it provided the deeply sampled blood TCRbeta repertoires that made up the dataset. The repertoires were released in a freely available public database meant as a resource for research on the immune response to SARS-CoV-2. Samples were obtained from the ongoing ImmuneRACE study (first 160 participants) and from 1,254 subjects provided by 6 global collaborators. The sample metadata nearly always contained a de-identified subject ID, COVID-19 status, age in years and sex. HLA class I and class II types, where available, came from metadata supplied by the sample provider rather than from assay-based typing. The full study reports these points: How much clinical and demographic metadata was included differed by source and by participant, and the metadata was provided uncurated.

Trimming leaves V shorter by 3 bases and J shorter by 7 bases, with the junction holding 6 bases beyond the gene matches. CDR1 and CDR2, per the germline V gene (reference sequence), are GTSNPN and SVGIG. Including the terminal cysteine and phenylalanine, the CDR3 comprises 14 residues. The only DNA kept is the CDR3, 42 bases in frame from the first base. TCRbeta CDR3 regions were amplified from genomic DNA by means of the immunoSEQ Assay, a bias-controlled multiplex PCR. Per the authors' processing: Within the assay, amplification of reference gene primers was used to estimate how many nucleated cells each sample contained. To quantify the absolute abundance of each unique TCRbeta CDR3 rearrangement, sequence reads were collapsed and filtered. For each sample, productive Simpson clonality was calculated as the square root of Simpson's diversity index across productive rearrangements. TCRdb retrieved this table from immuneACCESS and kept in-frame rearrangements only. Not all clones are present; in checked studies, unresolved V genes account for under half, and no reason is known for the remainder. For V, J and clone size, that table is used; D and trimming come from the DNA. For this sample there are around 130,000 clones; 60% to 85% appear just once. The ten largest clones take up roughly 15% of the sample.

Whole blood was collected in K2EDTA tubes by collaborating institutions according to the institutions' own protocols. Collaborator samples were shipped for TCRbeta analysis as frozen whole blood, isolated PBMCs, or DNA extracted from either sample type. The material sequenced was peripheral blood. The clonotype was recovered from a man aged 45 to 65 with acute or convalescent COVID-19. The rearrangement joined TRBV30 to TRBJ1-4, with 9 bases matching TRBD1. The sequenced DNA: TGTGCCTGGAGCCGTACAGGGGGCGTTGAAAAACTGTTTTTT. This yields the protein CAWSRTGGVEKLFF.